This T cell receptor beta chain is from a study of T cell responses to AZD1222 COVID-19 vaccine. This table comes from immunoSEQ multiplex PCR, and its TCRdb copy is limited to in-frame clones, with some not included. The repertoire holds around 54,000 clones, with 70% to 90% as singletons. Germline V gene lookup returns CDR1 SGDLS and CDR2 YYNGEE. Trimming took 4 bases from V and 7 from J; bases not matched to a gene: 12. This CDR3 comprises 15 residues. The clonotype comes from an adult who received the AZD1222 COVID-19 vaccine. The chain combines TRBV9 with TRBJ2-5; the match to TRBD1 covers 8 bases. The source was peripheral blood, collected 28 days after the second AZD1222 dose. CDR3 nucleotide sequence: TGTGCCAGCAGCCCCCGCTGGGGACAGGAGCTGACCCAGTACTTC. It translates to CASSPRWGQELTQYF.